This T cell receptor (beta chain) originates from a study of cytomegalovirus exposure and HLA in healthy donors listed by TCRdb under 2017. In the study overall: According to a later analysis, one platform produced both the 100 to 150 validation repertoires and the approximately 600 repertoires of the first cohort. High-throughput TCR immunosequencing, statistical association of individual TCRs with disease status, and machine learning were combined to predict cytomegalovirus infection status. In addition to the first cohort of 666 subjects, a separate validation cohort of 130 or so different subjects was used. The aim of the study was to test whether cataloging public T cell receptors could identify signatures of past pathogen exposure. Results and caveats for the whole study, not just this receptor: In vitro tests confirmed that a few of the cytomegalovirus-associated TCR beta chains recognize cytomegalovirus antigens. The study listed 150 to 200 TCR beta chains as associated with cytomegalovirus. Subsequent analysis determined that TCRs grouped into clusters in the first cohort also showed a tendency toward co-occurrence across the 120 validation repertoires, and about 93% of cluster scores exceeded 0. Most TCR sequences were seen in very few donors, while some public TCRs were found in many individuals. The classifier was reported to diagnose cytomegalovirus status with high specificity and sensitivity in both the original cohort and the validation cohort. The validation cohort had no HLA typing available for a later analysis, so co-occurrence within that cohort was assessed over all 130 or so repertoires. According to the authors, the approach could potentially be generalized to other disease states and immunological phenotypes.

Separate from the approximately 700-subject first cohort, the validation cohort of around 130 subjects was the group to which the donors belonged. About this clone: Its antigen remains unidentified. No base quality values were provided; no much bigger clone lies one nucleotide off.

CDR1 and CDR2, per the germline V gene, are SGHRS and YFSETQ. The V end gives up 2 bases and the J end 4 bases, leaving 3 bases in the junction not matched to a gene. From its cysteine to its phenylalanine, the CDR3 spans 14 amino acids. Just the 42-base CDR3 DNA is kept, in frame starting at base 1. Libraries were made using the immunoSEQ multiplex PCR assay. The study's own analysis went as follows. A statistical classification framework was developed to diagnose cytomegalovirus status using the catalog of TCR beta chain sequences. TCRdb's version of the immuneACCESS table is confined to in-frame rearrangements and falls short of the full clone set. An unresolved V gene accounts for under half of the shortfall where checked; the remainder is of unknown origin. The D gene and trimming were derived from the DNA, and the V and J assignments and clone size from that table. The sample has roughly 140,000 clones on record, roughly nine tenths of them singletons. The ten largest make up 0.6% to 0.8% of the sample.

Sequenced: PBMCs. This receptor chain uses TRBV5-1 and TRBJ2-7; 10 bases in between match TRBD1. This sequence was found in a man between 18 and 29 years old in good health and CMV-seronegative. The bases are TGCGCCAGCAGCTTTGACAGGGGGCCGTACGAGCAGTACTTC. Its product reads: CASSFDRGPYEQYF.